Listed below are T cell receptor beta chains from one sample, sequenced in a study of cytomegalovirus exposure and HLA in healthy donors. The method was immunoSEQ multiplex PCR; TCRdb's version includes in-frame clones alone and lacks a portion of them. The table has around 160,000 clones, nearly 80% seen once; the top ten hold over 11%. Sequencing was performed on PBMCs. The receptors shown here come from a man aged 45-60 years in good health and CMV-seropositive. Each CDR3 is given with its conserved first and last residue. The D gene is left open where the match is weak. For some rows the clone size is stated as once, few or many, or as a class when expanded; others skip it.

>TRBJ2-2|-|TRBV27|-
CASTRAGLDTGELFF
TGTGCCAGCACGCGGGCCGGGTTAGACACCGGGGAGCTGTTTTTT
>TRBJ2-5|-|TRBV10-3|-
CATGGDTKETQYF
TGTGCCACTGGGGGGGACACTAAAGAGACCCAGTACTTC
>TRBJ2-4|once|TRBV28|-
CASSSPSQGLNIQYF
TGTGCCAGCAGTTCCCCATCACAGGGTTTAAACATTCAGTACTTC
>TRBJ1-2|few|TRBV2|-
CASRRDQTWWGYTF
TGTGCCAGCAGGAGGGATCAAACTTGGTGGGGCTACACCTTC
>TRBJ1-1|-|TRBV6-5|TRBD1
CASSPGQGVFEAFF
TGTGCCAGCAGCCCGGGACAGGGGGTTTTTGAAGCTTTCTTT
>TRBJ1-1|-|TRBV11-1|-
CASSLTVNTEAFF
TGTGCCAGCAGCTTAACGGTGAACACTGAAGCTTTCTTT
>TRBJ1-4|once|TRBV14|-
CASSSRLATNEKLFF
TGTGCCAGCAGCTCCCGACTCGCAACTAATGAAAAACTGTTTTTT
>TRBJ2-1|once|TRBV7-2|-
CASSLNEGSTSYNEQFF
TGTGCCAGCAGCTTAAATGAGGGCTCCACCTCCTACAATGAGCAGTTCTTC
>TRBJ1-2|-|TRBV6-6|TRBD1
CASSYSPGQGDGYTF
TGTGCCAGCAGTTACTCACCGGGACAGGGGGATGGCTACACCTTC
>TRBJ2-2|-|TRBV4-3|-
CASSHTQTGDPNTGELFF
TGCGCCAGCAGCCACACTCAGACGGGGGACCCGAACACCGGGGAGCTGTTTTTT
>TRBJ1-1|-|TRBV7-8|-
CASSFSGERAFF
TGTGCCAGCAGCTTCTCAGGTGAACGAGCTTTCTTT
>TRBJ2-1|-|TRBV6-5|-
CASRGAGSAYNEQFF
TGTGCCAGCAGGGGAGCGGGTTCCGCCTACAATGAGCAGTTCTTC
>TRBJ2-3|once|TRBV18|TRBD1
CASSPVGTATDTQYF
TGTGCCAGCTCACCAGTAGGGACAGCCACAGATACGCAGTATTTT
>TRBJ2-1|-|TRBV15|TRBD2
CATSSLRGSGGEQFF
TGTGCCACCAGCAGCCTCCGGGGTAGCGGGGGTGAACAGTTCTTC
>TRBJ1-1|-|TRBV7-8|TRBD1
CASSFRGPGQAGRTEAFF
TGTGCCAGCAGCTTCAGGGGACCGGGACAGGCCGGTAGGACTGAAGCTTTCTTT
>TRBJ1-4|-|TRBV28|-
CASSSGGNDEKLFF
TGTGCCAGCAGTTCGGGGGGGAATGATGAAAAACTGTTTTTT
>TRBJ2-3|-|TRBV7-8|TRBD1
CASSSRTGTIDGGTQYF
TGTGCCAGCAGCTCACGGACAGGAACTATAGATGGGGGTACGCAGTATTTT
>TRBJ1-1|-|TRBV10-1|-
CASSESMGTNEAFF
TGCGCCAGCAGTGAGTCGATGGGGACAAATGAAGCTTTCTTT
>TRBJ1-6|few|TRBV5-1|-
CASSVAGSPLHF
TGCGCCAGCAGCGTCGCGGGATCACCCCTCCACTTT
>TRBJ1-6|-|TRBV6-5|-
CASSYGRVNSPLHF
TGTGCCAGCAGTTACGGCAGGGTTAATTCACCCCTCCACTTT
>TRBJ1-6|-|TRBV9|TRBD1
CASSGDRGDSPLHF
TGTGCCAGCAGCGGAGACAGGGGGGATTCACCCCTCCACTTT
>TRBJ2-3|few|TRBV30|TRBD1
CAWSQGASTDTQYF
TGTGCCTGGAGCCAGGGGGCGAGCACAGATACGCAGTATTTT
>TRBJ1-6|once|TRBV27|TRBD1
CASGPGQHNSPLHF
TGTGCCAGCGGTCCGGGACAGCATAATTCACCCCTCCACTTT
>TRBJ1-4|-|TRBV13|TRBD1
CASSFTGGGYGNEKLFF
TGTGCCAGCAGTTTCACAGGGGGAGGGTACGGAAATGAAAAACTGTTTTTT
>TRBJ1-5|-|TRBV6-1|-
CASREGGLRNQPQHF
TGTGCCAGCAGAGAGGGCGGGTTACGGAATCAGCCCCAGCATTTT
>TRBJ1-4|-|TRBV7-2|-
CASSSRQLNTEKLFF
TGTGCCAGCAGCAGCAGACAGTTAAACACTGAAAAACTGTTTTTT